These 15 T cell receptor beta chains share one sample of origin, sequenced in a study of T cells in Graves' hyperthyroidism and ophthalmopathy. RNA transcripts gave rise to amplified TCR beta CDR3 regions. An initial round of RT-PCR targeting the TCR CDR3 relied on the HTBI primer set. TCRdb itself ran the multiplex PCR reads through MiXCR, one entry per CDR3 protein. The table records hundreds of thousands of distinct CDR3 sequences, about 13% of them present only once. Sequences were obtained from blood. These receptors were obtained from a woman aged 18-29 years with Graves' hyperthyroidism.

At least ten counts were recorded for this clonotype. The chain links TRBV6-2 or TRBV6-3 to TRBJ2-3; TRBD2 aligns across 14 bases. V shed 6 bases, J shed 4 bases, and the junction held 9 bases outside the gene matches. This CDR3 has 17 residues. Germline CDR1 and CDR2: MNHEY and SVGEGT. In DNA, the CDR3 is TGTGCCAGCAGCAAACGGGGACTAGCGGGAGTTGCAGATACGCAGTATTTT. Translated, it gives CASSKRGLAGVADTQYF.

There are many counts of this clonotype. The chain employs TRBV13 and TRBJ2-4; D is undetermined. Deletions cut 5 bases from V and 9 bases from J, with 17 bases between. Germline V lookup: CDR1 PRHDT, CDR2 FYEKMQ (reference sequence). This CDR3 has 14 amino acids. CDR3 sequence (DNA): TGTGCCAGCAGCGGCCTCCAGACGACTGGCATTCAGTACTTC. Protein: CASSGLQTTGIQYF.

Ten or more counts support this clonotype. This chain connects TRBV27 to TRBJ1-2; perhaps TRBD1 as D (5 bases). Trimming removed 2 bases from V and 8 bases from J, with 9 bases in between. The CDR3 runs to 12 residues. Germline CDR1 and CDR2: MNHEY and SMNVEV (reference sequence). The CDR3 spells CASSLRGNGYTF. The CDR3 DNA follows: TGTGCCAGCAGTTTAAGGGGTAACGGCTACACCTTC.

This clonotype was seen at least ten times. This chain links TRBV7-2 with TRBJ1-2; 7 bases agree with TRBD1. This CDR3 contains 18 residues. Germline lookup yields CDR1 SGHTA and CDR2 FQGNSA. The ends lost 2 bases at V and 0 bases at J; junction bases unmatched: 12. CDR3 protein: CASSLTSITGDSNYGYTF. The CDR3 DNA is TGTGCCAGCAGCTTAACATCTATAACAGGGGACTCTAACTATGGCTACACCTTC.

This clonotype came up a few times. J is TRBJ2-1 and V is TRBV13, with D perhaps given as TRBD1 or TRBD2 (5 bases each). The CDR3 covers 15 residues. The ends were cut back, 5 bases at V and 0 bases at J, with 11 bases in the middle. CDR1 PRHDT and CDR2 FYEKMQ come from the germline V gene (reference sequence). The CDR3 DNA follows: TGTGCCAGCAGCCCTCCAGGGACCTCCTACAATGAGCAGTTCTTC. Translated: CASSPPGTSYNEQFF.

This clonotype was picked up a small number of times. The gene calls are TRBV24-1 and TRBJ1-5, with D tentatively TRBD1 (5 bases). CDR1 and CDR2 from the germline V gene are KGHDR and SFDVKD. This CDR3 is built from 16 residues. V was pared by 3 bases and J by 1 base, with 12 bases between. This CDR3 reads CATSDTGTASNQPQHF. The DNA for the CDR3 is TGTGCCACCAGTGATACCGGGACGGCAAGCAATCAGCCCCAGCATTTT.

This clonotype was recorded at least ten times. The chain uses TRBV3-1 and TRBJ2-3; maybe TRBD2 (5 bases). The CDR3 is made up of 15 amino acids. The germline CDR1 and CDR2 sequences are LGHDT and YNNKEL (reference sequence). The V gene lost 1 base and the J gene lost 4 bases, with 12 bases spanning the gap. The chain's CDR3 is CASSQGQIGADTQYF. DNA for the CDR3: TGTGCCAGCAGCCAAGGGCAGATCGGGGCAGATACGCAGTATTTT.

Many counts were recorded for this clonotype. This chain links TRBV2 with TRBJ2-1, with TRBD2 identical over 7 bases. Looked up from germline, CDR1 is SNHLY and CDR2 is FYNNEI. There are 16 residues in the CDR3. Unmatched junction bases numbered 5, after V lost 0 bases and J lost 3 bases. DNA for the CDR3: TGTGCCAGCAGTGAAGCGCGGGGGACCCTCTACAATGAGCAGTTCTTC. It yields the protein CASSEARGTLYNEQFF.

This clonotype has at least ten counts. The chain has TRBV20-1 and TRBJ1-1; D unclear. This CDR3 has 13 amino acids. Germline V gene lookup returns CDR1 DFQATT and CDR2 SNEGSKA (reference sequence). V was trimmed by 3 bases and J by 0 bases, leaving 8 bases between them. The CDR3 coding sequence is TGCAGTGCTAGGAAGAGAATGAACACTGAAGCTTTCTTT. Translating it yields CSARKRMNTEAFF.

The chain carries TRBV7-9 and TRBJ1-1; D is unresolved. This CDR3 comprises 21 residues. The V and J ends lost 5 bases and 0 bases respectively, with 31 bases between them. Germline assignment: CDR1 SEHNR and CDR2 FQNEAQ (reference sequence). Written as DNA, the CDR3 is TGTGCCAGCAGCCTCACCAGAGACCGACACGGCAGACCCCTTATGAACACTGAAGCTTTCTTT. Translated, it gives CASSLTRDRHGRPLMNTEAFF.

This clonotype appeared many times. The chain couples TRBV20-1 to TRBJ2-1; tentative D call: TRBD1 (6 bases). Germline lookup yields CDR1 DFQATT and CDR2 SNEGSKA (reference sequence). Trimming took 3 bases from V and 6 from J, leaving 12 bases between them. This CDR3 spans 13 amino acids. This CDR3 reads CSASTGPFNEQFF. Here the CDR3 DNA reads TGCAGTGCTAGCACAGGGCCCTTCAATGAGCAGTTCTTC.

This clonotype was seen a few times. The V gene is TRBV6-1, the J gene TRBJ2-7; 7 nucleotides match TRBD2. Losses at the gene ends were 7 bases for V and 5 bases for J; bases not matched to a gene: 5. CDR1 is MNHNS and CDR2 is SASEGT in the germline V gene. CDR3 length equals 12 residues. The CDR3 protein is CASKSAGHEQYF. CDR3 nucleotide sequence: TGTGCCAGCAAGTCAGCGGGGCACGAGCAGTACTTC.

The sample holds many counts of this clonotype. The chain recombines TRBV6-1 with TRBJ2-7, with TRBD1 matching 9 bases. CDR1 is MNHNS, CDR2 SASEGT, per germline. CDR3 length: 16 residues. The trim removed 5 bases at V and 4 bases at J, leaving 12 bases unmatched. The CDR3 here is CASSTRAGTGKYEQYF. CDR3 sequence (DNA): TGTGCCAGCAGTACTAGAGCCGGGACAGGGAAGTACGAGCAGTACTTC.

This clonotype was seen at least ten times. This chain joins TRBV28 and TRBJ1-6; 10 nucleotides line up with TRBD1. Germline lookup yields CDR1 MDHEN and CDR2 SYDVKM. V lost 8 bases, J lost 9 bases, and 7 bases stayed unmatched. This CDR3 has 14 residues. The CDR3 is CASGSGQGSSPLHF. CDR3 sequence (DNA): TGTGCCAGCGGATCGGGACAGGGGAGTTCACCCCTCCACTTT.

This CDR3 is CASSQSSVTRGYTF. The CDR3 DNA reads TGTGCCAGCAGCCAATCGTCGGTAACTCGGGGCTACACCTTC. The genes are TRBV16 and TRBJ1-2, with D hard to call. The CDR3 is made up of 14 amino acids. The V gene's germline CDR1 is KGHSY and CDR2 FQNENV. V was trimmed by 0 bases and J by 8 bases, leaving 13 bases between them.